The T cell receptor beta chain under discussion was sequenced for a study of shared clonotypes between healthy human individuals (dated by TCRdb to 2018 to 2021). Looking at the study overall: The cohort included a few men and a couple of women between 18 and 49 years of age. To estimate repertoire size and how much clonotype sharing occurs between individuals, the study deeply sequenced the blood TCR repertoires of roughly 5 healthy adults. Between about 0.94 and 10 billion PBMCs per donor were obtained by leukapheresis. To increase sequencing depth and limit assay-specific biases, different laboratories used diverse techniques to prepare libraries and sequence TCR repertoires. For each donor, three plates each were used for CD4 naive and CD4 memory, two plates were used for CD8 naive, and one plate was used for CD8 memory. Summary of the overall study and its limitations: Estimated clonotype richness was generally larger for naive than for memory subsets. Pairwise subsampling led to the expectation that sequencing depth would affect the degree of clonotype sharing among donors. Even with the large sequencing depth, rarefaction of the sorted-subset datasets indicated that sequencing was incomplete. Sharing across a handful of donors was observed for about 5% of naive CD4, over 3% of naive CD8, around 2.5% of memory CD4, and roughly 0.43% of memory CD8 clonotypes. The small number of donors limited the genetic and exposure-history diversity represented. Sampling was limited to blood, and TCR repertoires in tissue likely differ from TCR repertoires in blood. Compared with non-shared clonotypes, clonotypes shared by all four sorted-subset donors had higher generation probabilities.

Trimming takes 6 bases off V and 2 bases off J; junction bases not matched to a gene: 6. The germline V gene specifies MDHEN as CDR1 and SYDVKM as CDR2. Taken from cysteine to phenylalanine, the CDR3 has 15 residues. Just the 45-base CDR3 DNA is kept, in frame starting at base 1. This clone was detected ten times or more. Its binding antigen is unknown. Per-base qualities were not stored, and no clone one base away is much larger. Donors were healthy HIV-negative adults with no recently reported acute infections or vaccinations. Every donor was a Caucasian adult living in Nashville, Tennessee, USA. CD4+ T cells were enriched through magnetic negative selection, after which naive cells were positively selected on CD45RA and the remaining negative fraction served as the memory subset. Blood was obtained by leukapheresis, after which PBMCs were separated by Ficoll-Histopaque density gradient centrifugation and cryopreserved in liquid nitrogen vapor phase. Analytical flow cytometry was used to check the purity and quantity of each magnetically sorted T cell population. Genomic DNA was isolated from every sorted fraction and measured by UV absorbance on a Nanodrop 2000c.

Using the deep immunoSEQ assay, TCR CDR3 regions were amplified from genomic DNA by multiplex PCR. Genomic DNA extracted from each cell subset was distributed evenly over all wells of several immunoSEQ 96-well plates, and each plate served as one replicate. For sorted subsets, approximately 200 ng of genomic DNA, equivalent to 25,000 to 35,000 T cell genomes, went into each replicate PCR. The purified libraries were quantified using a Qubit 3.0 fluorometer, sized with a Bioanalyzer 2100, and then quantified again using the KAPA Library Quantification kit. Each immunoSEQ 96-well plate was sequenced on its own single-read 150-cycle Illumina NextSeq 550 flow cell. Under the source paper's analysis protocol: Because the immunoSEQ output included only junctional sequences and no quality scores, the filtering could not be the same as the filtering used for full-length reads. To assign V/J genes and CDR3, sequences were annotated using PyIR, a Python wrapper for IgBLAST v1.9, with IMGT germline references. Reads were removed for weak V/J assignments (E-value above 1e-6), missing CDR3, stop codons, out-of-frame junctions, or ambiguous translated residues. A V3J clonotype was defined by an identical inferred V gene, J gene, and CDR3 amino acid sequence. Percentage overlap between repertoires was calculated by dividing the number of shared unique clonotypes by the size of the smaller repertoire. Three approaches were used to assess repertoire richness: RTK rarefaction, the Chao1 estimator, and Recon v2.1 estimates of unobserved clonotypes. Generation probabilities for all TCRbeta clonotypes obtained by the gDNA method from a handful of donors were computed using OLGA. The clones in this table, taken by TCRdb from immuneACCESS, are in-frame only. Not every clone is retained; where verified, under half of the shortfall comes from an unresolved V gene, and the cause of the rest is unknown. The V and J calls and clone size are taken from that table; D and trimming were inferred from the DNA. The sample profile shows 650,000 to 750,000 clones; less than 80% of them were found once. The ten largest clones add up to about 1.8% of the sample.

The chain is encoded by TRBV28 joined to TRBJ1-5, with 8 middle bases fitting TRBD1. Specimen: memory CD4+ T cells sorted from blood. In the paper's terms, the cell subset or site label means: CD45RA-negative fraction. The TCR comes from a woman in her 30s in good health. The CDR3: CASRTGASGNQPQHF. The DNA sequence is TGTGCCAGCAGGACAGGGGCCTCCGGCAATCAGCCCCAGCATTTT.